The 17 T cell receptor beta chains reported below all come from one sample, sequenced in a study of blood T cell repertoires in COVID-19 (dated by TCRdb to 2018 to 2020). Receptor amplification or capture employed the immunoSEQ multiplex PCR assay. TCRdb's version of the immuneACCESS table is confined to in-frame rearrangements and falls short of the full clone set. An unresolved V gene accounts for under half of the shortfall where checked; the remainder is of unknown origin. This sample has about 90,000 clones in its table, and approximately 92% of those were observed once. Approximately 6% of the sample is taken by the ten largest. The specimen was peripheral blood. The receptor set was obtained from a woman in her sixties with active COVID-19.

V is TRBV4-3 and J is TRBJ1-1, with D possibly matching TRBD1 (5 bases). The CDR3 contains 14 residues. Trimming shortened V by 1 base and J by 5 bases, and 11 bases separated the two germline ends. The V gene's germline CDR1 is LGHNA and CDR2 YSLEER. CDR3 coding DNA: TGCGCCAGCAGCCAAGGCAGGGTTGGTACTGAAGCTTTCTTT. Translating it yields CASSQGRVGTEAFF.

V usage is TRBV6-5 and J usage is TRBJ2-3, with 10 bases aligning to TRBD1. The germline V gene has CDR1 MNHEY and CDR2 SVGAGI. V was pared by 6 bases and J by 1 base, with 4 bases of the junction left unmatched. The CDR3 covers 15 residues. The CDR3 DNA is TGTGCCAGCAGATCGGGACAGGGGCGCACAGATACGCAGTATTTT. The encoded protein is CASRSGQGRTDTQYF.

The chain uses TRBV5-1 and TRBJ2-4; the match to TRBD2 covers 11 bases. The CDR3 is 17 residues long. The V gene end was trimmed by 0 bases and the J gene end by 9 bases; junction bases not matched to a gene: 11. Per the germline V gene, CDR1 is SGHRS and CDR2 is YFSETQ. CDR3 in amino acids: CASSLDLSGRAGSIQYF. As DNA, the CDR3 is TGCGCCAGCAGCTTGGATCTTAGCGGGAGGGCCGGGAGCATTCAGTACTTC.

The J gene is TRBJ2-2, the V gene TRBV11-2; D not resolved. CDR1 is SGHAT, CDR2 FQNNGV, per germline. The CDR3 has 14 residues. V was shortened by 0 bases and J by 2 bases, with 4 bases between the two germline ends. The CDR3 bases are TGTGCCAGCAGCTTAGACAGAAACACCGGGGAGCTGTTTTTT. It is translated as CASSLDRNTGELFF.

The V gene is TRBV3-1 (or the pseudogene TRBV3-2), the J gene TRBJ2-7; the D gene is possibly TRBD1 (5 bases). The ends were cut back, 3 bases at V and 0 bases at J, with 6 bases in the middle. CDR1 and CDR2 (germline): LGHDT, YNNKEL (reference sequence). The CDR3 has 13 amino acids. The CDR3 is CASSQTDSYEQYF. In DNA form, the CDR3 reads TGTGCCAGCAGCCAGACAGACTCCTACGAGCAGTACTTC.

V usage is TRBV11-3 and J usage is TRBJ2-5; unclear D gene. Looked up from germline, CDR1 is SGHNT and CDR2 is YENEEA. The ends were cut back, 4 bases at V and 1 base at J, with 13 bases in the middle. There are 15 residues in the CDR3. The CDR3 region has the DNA TGTGCCAGCAGCTCGACTTATCGGATCCAAGAGACCCAGTACTTC. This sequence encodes CASSSTYRIQETQYF. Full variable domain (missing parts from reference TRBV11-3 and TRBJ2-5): EAGVVQSPRYKIIEKKQPVAFWCNPISGHNTLYWYLQNLGQGPELLIRYENEEAVDDSQLPKDRFSAERLKGVDSTLKIQPAELGDSAVYLCASSSTYRIQETQYFGPGTRLLVL.

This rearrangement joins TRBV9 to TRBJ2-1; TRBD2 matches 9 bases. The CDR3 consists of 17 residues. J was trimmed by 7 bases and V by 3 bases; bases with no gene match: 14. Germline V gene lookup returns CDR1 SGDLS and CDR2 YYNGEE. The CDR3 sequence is CASSALVGGGRGNEQFF. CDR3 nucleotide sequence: TGTGCCAGCAGCGCCCTGGTCGGTGGCGGGAGGGGGAATGAGCAGTTCTTC. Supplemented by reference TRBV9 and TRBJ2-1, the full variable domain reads DSGVTQTPKHLITATGQRVTLRCSPRSGDLSVYWYQQSLDQGLQFLIQYYNGEERAKGNILERFSAQQFPDLHSELNLSSLELGDSALYFCASSALVGGGRGNEQFFGPGTRLTVL.

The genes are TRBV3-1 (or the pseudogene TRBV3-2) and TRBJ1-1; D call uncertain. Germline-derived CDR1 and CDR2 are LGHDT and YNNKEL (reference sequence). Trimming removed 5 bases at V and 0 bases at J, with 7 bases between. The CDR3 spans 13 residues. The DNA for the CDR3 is TGTGCCAGCAGCGTCCTTATGAACACTGAAGCTTTCTTT. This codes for CASSVLMNTEAFF.

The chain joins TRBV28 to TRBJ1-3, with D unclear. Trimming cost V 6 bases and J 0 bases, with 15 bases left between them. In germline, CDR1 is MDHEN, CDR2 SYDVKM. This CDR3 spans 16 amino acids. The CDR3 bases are TGTGCCAGCAGCACGGGAGGCCTTGGCTCTGGAAACACCATATATTTT. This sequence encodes CASSTGGLGSGNTIYF.

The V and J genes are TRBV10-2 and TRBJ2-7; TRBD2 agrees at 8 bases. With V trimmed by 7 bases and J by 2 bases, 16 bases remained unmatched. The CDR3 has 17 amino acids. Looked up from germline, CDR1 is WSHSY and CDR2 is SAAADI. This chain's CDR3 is CASTAGRTGTSTYEQYF. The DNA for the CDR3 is TGCGCCAGCACCGCCGGCAGGACCGGGACTAGTACCTACGAGCAGTACTTC.

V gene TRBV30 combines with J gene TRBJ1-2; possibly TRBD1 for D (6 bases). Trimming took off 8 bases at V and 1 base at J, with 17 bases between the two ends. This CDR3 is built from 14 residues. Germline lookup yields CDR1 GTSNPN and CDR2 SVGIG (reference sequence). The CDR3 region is CAGKRGALNYGYTF. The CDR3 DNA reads TGTGCCGGGAAGCGGGGGGCCCTTAACTATGGCTACACCTTC.

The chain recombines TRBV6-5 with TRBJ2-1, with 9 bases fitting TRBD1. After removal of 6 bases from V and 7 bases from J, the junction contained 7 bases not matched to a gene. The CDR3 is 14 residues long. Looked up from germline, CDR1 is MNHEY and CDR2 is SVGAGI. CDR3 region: CASRQTGGKNEQFF. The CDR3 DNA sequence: TGTGCCAGCAGACAGACAGGGGGGAAGAATGAGCAGTTCTTC.

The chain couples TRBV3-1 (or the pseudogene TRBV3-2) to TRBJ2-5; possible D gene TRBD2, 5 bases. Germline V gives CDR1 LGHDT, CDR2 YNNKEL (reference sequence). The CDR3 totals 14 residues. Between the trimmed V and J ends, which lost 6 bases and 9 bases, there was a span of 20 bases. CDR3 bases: TGTGCCAGCAGGCCAGTGGACCTCCTCGGGGCCCAGTACTTC. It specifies CASRPVDLLGAQYF.

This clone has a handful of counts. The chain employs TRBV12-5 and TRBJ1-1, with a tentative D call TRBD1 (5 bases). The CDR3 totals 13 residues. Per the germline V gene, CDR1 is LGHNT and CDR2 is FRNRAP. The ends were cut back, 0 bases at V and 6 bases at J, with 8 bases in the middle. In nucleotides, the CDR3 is TGTGCTAGTGGTTTGGTAAGGGGCGCTGAAGCTTTCTTT. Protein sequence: CASGLVRGAEAFF.

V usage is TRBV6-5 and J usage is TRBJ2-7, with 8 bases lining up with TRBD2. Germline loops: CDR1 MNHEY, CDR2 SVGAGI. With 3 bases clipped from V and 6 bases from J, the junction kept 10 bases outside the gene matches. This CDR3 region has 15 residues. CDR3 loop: CASSYETGGGLEQYF. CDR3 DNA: TGTGCCAGCAGTTATGAAACGGGAGGGGGGCTCGAGCAGTACTTC.

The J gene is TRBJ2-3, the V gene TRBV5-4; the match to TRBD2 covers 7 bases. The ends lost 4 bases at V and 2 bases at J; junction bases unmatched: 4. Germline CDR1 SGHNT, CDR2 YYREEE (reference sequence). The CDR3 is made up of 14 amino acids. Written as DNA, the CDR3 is TGTGCCAGCAGCCCAGCGGGGTACACAGATACGCAGTATTTT. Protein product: CASSPAGYTDTQYF.

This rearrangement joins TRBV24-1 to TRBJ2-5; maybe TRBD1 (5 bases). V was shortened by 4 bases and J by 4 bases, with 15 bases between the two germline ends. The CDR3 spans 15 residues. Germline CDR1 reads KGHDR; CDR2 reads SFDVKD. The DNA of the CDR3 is TGTGCCACCAGTGAATCAGGGTTGGGCAGAGAGACCCAGTACTTC. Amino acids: CATSESGLGRETQYF.